These T cell receptor beta chains were read from a single sample in a study of blood T cell repertoires in COVID-19. Repertoires were generated with immunoSEQ multiplex PCR, while TCRdb's copy carries only in-frame clones and drops some. The table has 52,000 or so clones, approximately 84% seen once. Material for sequencing was peripheral blood. These receptors all come from a human donor in a cohort sampled during active COVID-19. CDR3s include the opening cysteine and the closing phenylalanine or tryptophan. The size field is filled for only some rows; it gives once, few, many or a size class.

clone_size: .
j_call: TRBJ2-3
v_call: TRBV19
cdr3_aa: CASRKQGAGTDTQYF

clone_size: once
j_call: TRBJ1-1
v_call: TRBV4-1
cdr3_aa: CASSLGPGGANTEAFF

clone_size: once
j_call: TRBJ2-7
v_call: TRBV29-1
cdr3_aa: CSGGDSYEQYF

clone_size: .
j_call: TRBJ2-1
v_call: TRBV7-3
cdr3_aa: CASSLSPSSYNEQFF

clone_size: .
j_call: TRBJ1-1
v_call: TRBV5-1
cdr3_aa: CASSLGSGLGTEAFF

clone_size: .
j_call: TRBJ2-6
v_call: TRBV5-1
cdr3_aa: CASSQTGPGVLTF

clone_size: .
j_call: TRBJ2-1
v_call: TRBV28
cdr3_aa: CASVTGTSVYNEQFF

clone_size: .
j_call: TRBJ1-1
v_call: TRBV21-1
cdr3_aa: CASSKWGRGNTEAFF

clone_size: .
j_call: TRBJ2-7
v_call: TRBV13
cdr3_aa: CASSAGTGPSYEQYF

clone_size: .
j_call: TRBJ2-6
v_call: TRBV5-1
cdr3_aa: CASSQNRDWTGIFAGANVLTF